A selection of T cell receptor beta chains follows, all from one sample in a study of cytomegalovirus exposure and HLA in healthy donors. Only in-frame clones appear in the TCRdb table, and some are missing; sequencing was by immunoSEQ multiplex PCR. The sample shows approximately 72,000 clones, 78% of them seen only once. Sequenced input: PBMCs. The receptor set was obtained from a male donor in good health and CMV-seropositive. Each CDR3 is given with its conserved first and last residue. Fields, in order: V gene, J gene, CDR3 protein.

>TRBV20-1|TRBJ2-5
CSAPQETQYF
>TRBV6-6|TRBJ1-5
CASRQGDQPQHF
>TRBV7-6|TRBJ1-5
CASSLGQYNQPQHF
>TRBV6-1|TRBJ2-7
CASGGRSGEQYF
>TRBV29-1|TRBJ1-1
CSVGGGEAFF
>TRBV15|TRBJ2-1
CATSRDRRGNEQFF
>TRBV15|TRBJ2-3
CATSSLQRASTDTQYF
>TRBV9|TRBJ2-3
CASSVRGGSTLTDTQYF
>TRBV5-6|TRBJ2-1
CASSLTGTGAFFEQFF
>TRBV18|TRBJ1-1
CASSPNGQGGTEAFF
>TRBV7-9|TRBJ1-2
CAIQQGRRNYGYTF
>TRBV19|TRBJ2-1
CASSIEFGGTGTIKDEQFF
>TRBV2|TRBJ2-1
CASQREYEQFF
>TRBV6-1|TRBJ1-4
CASRARGTNEKLFF
>TRBV7-3|TRBJ2-7
CASSSHRGYEQYF
>TRBV6-5|TRBJ1-6
CASSSPRAPLHF
>TRBV10-3|TRBJ2-7
CAISGQASYEQYF
>TRBV29-1|TRBJ2-3
CSVGVQGPTDTQYF
>TRBV6-6|TRBJ2-1
CASSPRDEQFF
>TRBV7-3|TRBJ2-1
CASSLTGGSYNEQFF
>TRBV19|TRBJ2-5
CASNSGGVETQYF
>TRBV10-3|TRBJ1-3
CATFRGGGNTIYF
>TRBV29-1|TRBJ2-3
CSVEGGQAGGPDTQYF
>TRBV4-1|TRBJ2-7
CASSRGYEQYF
>TRBV14|TRBJ1-5
CASSRSYSNQPQHF
>TRBV19|TRBJ1-2
CASDWSDGEYYGYTF
>TRBV5-5|TRBJ2-7
CASSFSVQEQYF
>TRBV28|TRBJ1-3
CASSSAPLRGNTIYF
>TRBV5-6|-
CASSNPGGTVRRTSYEQYF
>TRBV6-6|TRBJ2-7
CASRNRSSYEQYF
>TRBV6-5|TRBJ2-7
CASGRGFSYEQYF
>TRBV2|TRBJ1-1
CASSDFQATEAFF
>TRBV7-3|TRBJ2-7
CASSSHRDRVVSSEQYF
>TRBV5-6|TRBJ1-1
CASRSGNTEAFF
>TRBV4-1|TRBJ1-6
CASSLTGDDSPLHF
>TRBV5-4|TRBJ2-5
CASSLAGGETQYF
>TRBV7-8|-
CASSLRFEYEQYF
>TRBV15|TRBJ1-3
CATSSDRAGNTIYF
>TRBV7-3|TRBJ2-7
CASRPTGGSYEQYF
>TRBV28|TRBJ2-1
CASSLVFAGGPGNEQFF
>TRBV30|TRBJ2-1
CAWDEGTSGRYGEQFF
>TRBV29-1|TRBJ2-7
CSVGRTGSSYEQYF
>TRBV19|TRBJ2-7
CASMPSSGNEQYF
>TRBV4-2|TRBJ1-4
CASSQGAGTGEEKLFF
>TRBV20-1|TRBJ2-7
CSARVRGEQYF
>TRBV5-1|TRBJ2-1
CASSLGRGGTSWRQFF
>TRBV7-8|TRBJ2-7
CASSPPGHPRNEQYF
>TRBV28|TRBJ1-5
CASSLWGGERNQPQHF